This T cell receptor beta chain derives from a study of T cell responses to AZD1222 COVID-19 vaccine. Study outcomes and limitations: Clonal diversity may have been underestimated, and the donors were mostly white British, with more females than males.

The CDR3 runs 13 residues. Germline V CDR1 and CDR2: SNHLY, FYNNEI. V was trimmed by 4 bases and J by 14 bases, leaving 18 bases between them. Measured with immunoSEQ multiplex PCR; TCRdb has only the in-frame clones, and not every one. Here the sample spans 95,000 to 150,000 clones, 85% to 90% being singletons. This clone occurred a few times. Antigen specificity is unknown. This sequence originates from an adult in good health. Sequencing was performed on peripheral blood, taken on day 0 of AZD1222 vaccination. The chain couples TRBV2 to TRBJ1-5; D is uncertain. Here the CDR3 reads CASSVESWSVKHF. CDR3 sequence (DNA): TGTGCCAGCAGTGTAGAATCTTGGTCGGTAAAGCATTTT.